The clone carrying this T cell receptor (beta chain) was detected only once. This sample also contains other DNA sequences that code for the same CDR3. The sample originates from a study of blood T cell repertoires in COVID-19. The germline V gene encodes CDR1 LGHNA and CDR2 YSLEER. CDR3 size: 17 residues. Losses at the gene ends were 0 bases for V and 7 bases for J; bases not matched to a gene: 7. TCRdb's table, derived via immunoSEQ multiplex PCR, lists solely in-frame clones and lacks some. The data show about 380,000 clones, approximately 87% seen once. Sequencing was carried out using PBMCs or T cells enriched from blood (not recorded which). The TCR was taken from a man aged 25-40 years who had recovered from COVID-19. The rearrangement links TRBV4-3 to TRBJ2-2; 11 nucleotides align to TRBD2. CDR3 nucleotide sequence: TGCGCCAGCAGCCAAGAGGCTAGCGGGGGGCGGGGCGGGGAGCTGTTTTTT. This encodes CASSQEASGGRGGELFF.